This entry describes one TCR beta chain. Some clones are missing from TCRdb's copy, which holds only in-frame ones; the method was immunoSEQ multiplex PCR. The data hold around 33,000 clones, with under 95% observed a single time. Germline V lookup: CDR1 MNHEY, CDR2 SMNVEV (reference sequence). Deletions cut 5 bases from V and 2 bases from J, with 15 bases between. The CDR3 contains 15 residues. These data are taken from a study of T cells in tuberculosis. At study entry, adolescents had tuberculin skin tests and IGRA screening. The material sequenced was PBMCs. The rearrangement links TRBV27 to TRBJ1-2; D is perhaps TRBD1 (6 bases). The TCR was taken from a donor aged 10-29 years with latent tuberculosis or without tuberculosis infection. Some clones in this sample may be carry-over from other donors' samples. The CDR3 region is CASSPREGGNYGYTF. The CDR3 nucleotides read TGTGCCAGCAGTCCCCGCGAAGGGGGAAACTATGGCTACACCTTC.